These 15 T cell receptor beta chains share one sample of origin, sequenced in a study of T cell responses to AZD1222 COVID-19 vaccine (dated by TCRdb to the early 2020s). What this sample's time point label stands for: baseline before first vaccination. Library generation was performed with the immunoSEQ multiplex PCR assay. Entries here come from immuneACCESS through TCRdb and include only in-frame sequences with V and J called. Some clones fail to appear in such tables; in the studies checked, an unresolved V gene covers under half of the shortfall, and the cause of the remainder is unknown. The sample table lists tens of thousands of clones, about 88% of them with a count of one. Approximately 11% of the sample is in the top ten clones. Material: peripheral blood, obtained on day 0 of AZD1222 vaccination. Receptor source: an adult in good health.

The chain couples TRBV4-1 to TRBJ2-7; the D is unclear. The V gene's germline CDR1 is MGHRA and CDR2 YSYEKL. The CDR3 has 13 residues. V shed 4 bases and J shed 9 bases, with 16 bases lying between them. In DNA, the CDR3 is TGCGCCAGCAGCCCCCTCGGCCCGGCGGTGCAGTACTTC. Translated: CASSPLGPAVQYF.

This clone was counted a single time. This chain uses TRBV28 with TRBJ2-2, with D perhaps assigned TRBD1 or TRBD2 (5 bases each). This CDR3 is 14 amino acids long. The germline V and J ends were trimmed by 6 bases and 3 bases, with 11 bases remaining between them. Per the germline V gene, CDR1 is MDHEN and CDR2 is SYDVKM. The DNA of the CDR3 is TGTGCCAGCAGGAGGGACCGGGACACCGGGGAGCTGTTTTTT. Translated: CASRRDRDTGELFF.

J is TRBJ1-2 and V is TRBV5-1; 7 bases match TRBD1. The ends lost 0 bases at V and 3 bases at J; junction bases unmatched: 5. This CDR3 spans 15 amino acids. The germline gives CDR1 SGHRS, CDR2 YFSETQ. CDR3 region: CASSLERGRDYGYTF. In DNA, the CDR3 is TGCGCCAGCAGCTTGGAAAGGGGGCGCGACTATGGCTACACCTTC.

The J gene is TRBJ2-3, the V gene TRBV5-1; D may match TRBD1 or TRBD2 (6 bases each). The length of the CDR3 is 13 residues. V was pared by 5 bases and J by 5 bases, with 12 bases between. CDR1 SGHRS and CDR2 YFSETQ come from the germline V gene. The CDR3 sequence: CASSVGGLDTQYF. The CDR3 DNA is TGCGCCAGCAGTGTGGGGGGCTTAGATACGCAGTATTTT. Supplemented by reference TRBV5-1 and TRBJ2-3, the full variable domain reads KAGVTQTPRYLIKTRGQQVTLSCSPISGHRSVSWYQQTPGQGLQFLFEYFSETQRNKGNFPGRFSGRQFSNSRSEMNVSTLELGDSALYLCASSVGGLDTQYFGPGTRLTVL.

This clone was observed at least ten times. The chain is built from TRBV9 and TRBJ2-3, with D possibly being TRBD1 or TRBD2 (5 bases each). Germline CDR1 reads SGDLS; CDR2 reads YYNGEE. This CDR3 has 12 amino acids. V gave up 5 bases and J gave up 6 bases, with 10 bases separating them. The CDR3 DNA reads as TGTGCCAGCAGTGGGACCAACGATACGCAGTATTTT. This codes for CASSGTNDTQYF.

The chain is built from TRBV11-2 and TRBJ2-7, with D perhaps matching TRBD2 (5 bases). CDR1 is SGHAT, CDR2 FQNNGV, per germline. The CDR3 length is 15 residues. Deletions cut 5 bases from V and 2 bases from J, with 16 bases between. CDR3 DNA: TGTGCCAGCAGCCAGCTAGGGAGTGGAGCCTACGAGCAGTACTTC. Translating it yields CASSQLGSGAYEQYF.

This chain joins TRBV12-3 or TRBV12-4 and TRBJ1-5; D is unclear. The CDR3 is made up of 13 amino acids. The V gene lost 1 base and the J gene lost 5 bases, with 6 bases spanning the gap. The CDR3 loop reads CASSLEVYQPQHF. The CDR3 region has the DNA TGTGCCAGCAGTTTAGAGGTTTATCAGCCCCAGCATTTT.

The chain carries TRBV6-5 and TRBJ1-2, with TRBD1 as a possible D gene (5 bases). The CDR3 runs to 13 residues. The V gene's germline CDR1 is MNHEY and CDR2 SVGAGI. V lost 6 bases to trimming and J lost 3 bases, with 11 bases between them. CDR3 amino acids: CASRVTVDYGYTF. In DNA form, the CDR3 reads TGTGCCAGCAGAGTGACAGTTGACTATGGCTACACCTTC.

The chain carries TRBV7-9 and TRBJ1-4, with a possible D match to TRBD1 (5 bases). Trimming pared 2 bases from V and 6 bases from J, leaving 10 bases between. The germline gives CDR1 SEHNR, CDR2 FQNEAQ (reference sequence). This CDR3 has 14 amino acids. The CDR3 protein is CASSLWGMDEKLFF. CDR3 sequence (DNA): TGTGCCAGCAGCTTATGGGGGATGGATGAAAAACTGTTTTTT.

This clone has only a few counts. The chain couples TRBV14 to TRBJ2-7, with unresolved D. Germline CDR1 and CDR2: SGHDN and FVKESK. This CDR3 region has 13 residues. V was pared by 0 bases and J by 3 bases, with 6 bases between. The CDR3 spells CASSQDPVYEQYF. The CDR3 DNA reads TGTGCCAGCAGCCAAGATCCAGTCTACGAGCAGTACTTC.

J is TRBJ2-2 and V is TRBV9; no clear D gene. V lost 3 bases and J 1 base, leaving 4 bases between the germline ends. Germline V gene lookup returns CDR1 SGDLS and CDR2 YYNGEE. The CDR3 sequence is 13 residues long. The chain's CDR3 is CASSGGNTGELFF. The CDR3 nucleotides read TGTGCCAGCAGCGGGGGGAACACCGGGGAGCTGTTTTTT.

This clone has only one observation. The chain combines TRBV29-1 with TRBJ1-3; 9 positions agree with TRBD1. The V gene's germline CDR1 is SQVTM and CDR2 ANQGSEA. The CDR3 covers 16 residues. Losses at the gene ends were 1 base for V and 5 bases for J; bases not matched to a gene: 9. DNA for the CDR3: TGCAGCGTTGAAGCCCCGGTACAGGGGGCGAGAAACACCATATATTTT. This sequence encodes CSVEAPVQGARNTIYF.

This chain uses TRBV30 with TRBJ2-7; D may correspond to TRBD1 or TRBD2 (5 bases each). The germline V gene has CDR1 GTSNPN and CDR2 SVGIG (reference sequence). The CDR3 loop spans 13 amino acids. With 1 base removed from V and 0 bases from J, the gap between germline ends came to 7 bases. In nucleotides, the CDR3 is TGTGCCTGGAGTGAGGGGACCTCCTACGAGCAGTACTTC. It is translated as CAWSEGTSYEQYF.

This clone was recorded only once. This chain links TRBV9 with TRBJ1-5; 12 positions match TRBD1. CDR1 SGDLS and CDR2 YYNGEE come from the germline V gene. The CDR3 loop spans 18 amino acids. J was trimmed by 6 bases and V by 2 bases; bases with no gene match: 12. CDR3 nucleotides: TGTGCCAGCAGCGTTGGCCCGGGACAGGGGGCGAAAGGTCAGCCCCAGCATTTT. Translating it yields CASSVGPGQGAKGQPQHF.

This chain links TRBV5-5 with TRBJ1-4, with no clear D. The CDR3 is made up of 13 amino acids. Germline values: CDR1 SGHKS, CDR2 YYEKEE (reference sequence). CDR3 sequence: CACEGKDGEKLFF. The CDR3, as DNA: TGTGCATGCGAAGGAAAGGATGGTGAAAAACTGTTTTTT.